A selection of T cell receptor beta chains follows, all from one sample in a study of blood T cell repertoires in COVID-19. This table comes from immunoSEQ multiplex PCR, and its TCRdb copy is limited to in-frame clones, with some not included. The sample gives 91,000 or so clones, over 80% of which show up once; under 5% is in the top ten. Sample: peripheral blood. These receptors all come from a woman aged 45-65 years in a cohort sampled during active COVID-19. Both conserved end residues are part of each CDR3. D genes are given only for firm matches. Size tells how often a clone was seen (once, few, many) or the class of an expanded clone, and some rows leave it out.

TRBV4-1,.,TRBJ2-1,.,TGCGCCAGCAGCCTAAAAACAGGCAACAATGAGCAGTTCTTC,CASSLKTGNNEQFF
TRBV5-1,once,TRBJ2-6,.,TGCGCCAGCAGCCTAGGGGGGGCTGGGGCCAACGTCCTGACTTTC,CASSLGGAGANVLTF
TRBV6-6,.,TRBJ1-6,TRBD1,TGTGCCAGCAGTTACACACAGGGGGAAGGTTCACCCCTCCACTTT,CASSYTQGEGSPLHF
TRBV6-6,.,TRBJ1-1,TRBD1,TGTGCCAGCAGGGATCGGACAGGGGCCACTGAAGCTTTCTTT,CASRDRTGATEAFF
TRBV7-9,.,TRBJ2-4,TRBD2,TGTGCCAGCAGCTCAACTAGCGGGGGGTTCAAAAACATTCAGTACTTC,CASSSTSGGFKNIQYF
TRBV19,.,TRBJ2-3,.,TGTGCCAGTAGTATAACAGACAGGAGAGATACGCAGTATTTT,CASSITDRRDTQYF
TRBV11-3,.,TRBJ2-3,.,TGTGCCAGCAGCTTAGATATCACTAGCACAGATACGCAGTATTTT,CASSLDITSTDTQYF
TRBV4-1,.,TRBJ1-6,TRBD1,TGCGCCAGCAGCCAAGTTACGACAGGGCGCTATAATTCACCCCTCCACTTT,CASSQVTTGRYNSPLHF
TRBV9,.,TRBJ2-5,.,TGTGCCAGCAGCGGGACTCGCGGGGGCGTTCAAGAGACCCAGTACTTC,CASSGTRGGVQETQYF
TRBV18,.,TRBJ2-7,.,TGTGCCAGCTCACCAACGGGGAGCCCTAAACCCTACGAGCAGTACTTC,CASSPTGSPKPYEQYF
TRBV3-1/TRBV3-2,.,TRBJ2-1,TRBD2,TGTGCCAGCACCGGGGGGGGCTACAATGAGCAGTTCTTC,CASTGGGYNEQFF
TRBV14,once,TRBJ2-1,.,TGTGCCAGCAGCCCGGCGGGACGGGACGGCGAGACCTACAATGAGCAGTTCTTC,CASSPAGRDGETYNEQFF
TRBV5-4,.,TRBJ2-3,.,TGTGCCAGCAGCTTGCAGGGATCAGATACGCAGTATTTT,CASSLQGSDTQYF
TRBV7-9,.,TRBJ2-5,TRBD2,TGTGCCAGCAGCCCCAAGGGGACTATTAGGGAGACCCAGTACTTC,CASSPKGTIRETQYF
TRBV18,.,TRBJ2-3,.,TGTGCCAGCTCACCACCGGGGGGTGGAGCAGATACGCAGTATTTT,CASSPPGGGADTQYF
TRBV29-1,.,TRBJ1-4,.,TGCAGCGTTGGCACAAATGAAAAACTGTTTTTT,CSVGTNEKLFF
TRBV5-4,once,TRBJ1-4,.,TGTGCCAGCAGCTTAAAGGGGCGCCTTGGGGAAAAACTGTTTTTT,CASSLKGRLGEKLFF
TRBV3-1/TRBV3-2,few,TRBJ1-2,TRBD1,TGTGCCAGCAGCCAAGTGGGGACAGGCGGTGGCTACACCTTC,CASSQVGTGGGYTF
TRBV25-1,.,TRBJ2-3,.,TGTGCCAGCAGTGAAGGACAGTCCCTAACAGATACGCAGTATTTT,CASSEGQSLTDTQYF
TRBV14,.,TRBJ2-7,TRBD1,TGTGCCAGCAGCCAAGTCATAGTGGGACAGGGGTGGTCCTACGAGCAGTACTTC,CASSQVIVGQGWSYEQYF
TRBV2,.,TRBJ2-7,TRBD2,TGTGCCAGCAGTTTCTATCCCGGGACTAGCTTGGACGAGCAGTACTTC,CASSFYPGTSLDEQYF
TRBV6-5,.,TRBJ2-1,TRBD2,TGTGCCAGCAGCGTTAGCGGGCCCTCAAACAATGAGCAGTTCTTC,CASSVSGPSNNEQFF
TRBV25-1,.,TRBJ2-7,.,TGTGCCAGCATTCGAGACAGTTCCTACGAGCAGTACTTC,CASIRDSSYEQYF
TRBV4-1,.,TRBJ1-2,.,TGCGCCAGCAGCCAAGGGGGACTAGGAGGGAATGGCTACACCTTC,CASSQGGLGGNGYTF
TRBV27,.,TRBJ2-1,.,TGTGCCAGCAGTCTAACTAGCTGGGATGGGCCCGAATACAATGAGCAGTTCTTC,CASSLTSWDGPEYNEQFF
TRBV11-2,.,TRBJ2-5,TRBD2,TGTGCCAGCAGACCTCGGACTAGCGTGGTGAGAGAGACCCAGTACTTC,CASRPRTSVVRETQYF
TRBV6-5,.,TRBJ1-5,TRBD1,TGTGCCAGCAAGAGGGGGCGGAGCAATCAGCCCCAGCATTTT,CASKRGRSNQPQHF
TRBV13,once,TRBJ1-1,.,TGTGCCAGCAGCTTAGGCCCGGGGCACAGGGATGGGACTGAAGCTTTCTTT,CASSLGPGHRDGTEAFF
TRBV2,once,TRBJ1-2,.,TGTGCCAGCAGTGGACCAGGGATCTCATATGGCTACACCTTC,CASSGPGISYGYTF
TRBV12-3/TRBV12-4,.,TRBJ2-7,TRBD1,TGTGCCAGCAGTCCGGACAGGGAGCAGTACTTC,CASSPDREQYF
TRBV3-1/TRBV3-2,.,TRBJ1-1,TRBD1,TGTGCCAGCAGCCTAGGGGGCTCTTCCAACACTGAAGCTTTCTTT,CASSLGGSSNTEAFF
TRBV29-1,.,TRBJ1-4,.,TGCAGCGTTATAGGGGATAATGAAAAACTGTTTTTT,CSVIGDNEKLFF
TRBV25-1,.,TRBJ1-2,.,TGTGCCAGCAGTGAATCAGGGGAAAATGGCTACACCTTC,CASSESGENGYTF
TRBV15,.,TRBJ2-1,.,TGTGCCACCAGCAGACACAGCAATGAGCAGTTCTTC,CATSRHSNEQFF
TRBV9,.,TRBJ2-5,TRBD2,TGTGCCAGCAGCGTCGGGACTAGCGGGGGGGCCGGAGAGACCCAGTACTTC,CASSVGTSGGAGETQYF
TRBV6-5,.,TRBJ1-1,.,TGTGCCAGCAGCAAGGTGGGGGGGAACACTGAAGCTTTCTTT,CASSKVGGNTEAFF
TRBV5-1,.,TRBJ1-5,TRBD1,TGCGCCAGCAGCCCGGGATTCTCTACACAGGGGGATCAGCCCCAGCATTTT,CASSPGFSTQGDQPQHF
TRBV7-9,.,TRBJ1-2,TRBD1,TGTGCCAGCAGCCCTTTTGGACAGGGGGTACAGTATGGCTACACCTTC,CASSPFGQGVQYGYTF
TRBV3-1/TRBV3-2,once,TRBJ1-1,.,TGTGCCAGCAGCCCCCGACACCTGAACACTGAAGCTTTCTTT,CASSPRHLNTEAFF
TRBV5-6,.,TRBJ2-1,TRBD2,TGTGCCAGCAGCAGGCTAGCGGACTCCTACAATGAGCAGTTCTTC,CASSRLADSYNEQFF
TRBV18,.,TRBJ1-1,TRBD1,TGTGCCAGCTCACCTCCGACAGGGGGCTTGGGTGAAGCTTTCTTT,CASSPPTGGLGEAFF
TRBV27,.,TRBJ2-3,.,TGTGCCAGCAGTTTTTGGGCTCGCACAGATACGCAGTATTTT,CASSFWARTDTQYF
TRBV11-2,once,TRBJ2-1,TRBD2,TGTGCCAGCAGCTTAGGGACTAGTATCAATGAGCAGTTCTTC,CASSLGTSINEQFF
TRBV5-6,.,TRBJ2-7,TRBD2,TGTGCCAGCAGCCCTAGCGGAAGCTCCTACGAGCAGTACTTC,CASSPSGSSYEQYF
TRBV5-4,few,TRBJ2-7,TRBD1,TGTGCCAGCAGCCCCGGGACAGGGGGTCCCTACGAGCAGTACTTC,CASSPGTGGPYEQYF
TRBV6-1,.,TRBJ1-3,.,TGTGCCAGCAGTGAAGGCACGCGTGGAAACACCATATATTTT,CASSEGTRGNTIYF
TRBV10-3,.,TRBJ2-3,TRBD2,TGTGCCATTTCCTGGGGTAGCGGGAGATCAGATACGCAGTATTTT,CAISWGSGRSDTQYF
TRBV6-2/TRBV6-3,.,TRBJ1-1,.,TGTGCCAGCAGTTTCAGGGGTTGGGCCCTGAACACTGAAGCTTTCTTT,CASSFRGWALNTEAFF